A selection of T cell receptor beta chains follows, all from one sample in a study of CD8+ T cells in alopecia areata. Profiled with immunoSEQ multiplex PCR; TCRdb holds only in-frame clones, not every one. The table includes around 140,000 clones, 45% to 60% detected once. The sample was CD8+ T cells sorted from blood, taken at week 4, from a patient treated with tofacitinib. Receptors originate from a human donor with alopecia areata. CDR3s include the opening cysteine and the closing phenylalanine or tryptophan. D genes are given only for firm matches. Only some rows state a clone size, as once, few, many or a class for expanded clones.

CSVEDAVTAESYEQYF TGCAGCGTTGAAGATGCAGTTACAGCAGAATCCTACGAGCAGTACTTC TRBJ2-7 NA NA TRBV29-1
CASSSGGRAFF TGCGCCAGCAGCTCCGGAGGCCGAGCTTTCTTT TRBJ1-1 NA few TRBV5-1
CASSSGQGYEQYF TGTGCCAGCAGCTCCGGACAGGGCTACGAGCAGTACTTC TRBJ2-7 TRBD1 NA TRBV13
CATNPANTGELFF TGTGCCACCAATCCCGCGAACACCGGGGAGCTGTTTTTT TRBJ2-2 NA NA TRBV15
CAWSLGDPEAFF TGTGCCTGGAGTCTAGGGGACCCTGAAGCTTTCTTT TRBJ1-1 NA NA TRBV30
CASSPGPRDSYEQYF TGTGCCAGCAGCCCGGGACCAAGGGACTCCTACGAGCAGTACTTC TRBJ2-7 NA few TRBV9
CASSGGPTGGPNTEAFF TGTGCCAGCAGTGGCGGCCCGACCGGGGGACCGAACACTGAAGCTTTCTTT TRBJ1-1 NA NA TRBV2
CASSNDSPNFYGYTF TGTGCCAGCAGTAACGACAGCCCCAACTTCTATGGCTACACCTTC TRBJ1-2 NA NA TRBV27
CASSRENTEAFF TGTGCCAGCAGCCGGGAGAACACTGAAGCTTTCTTT TRBJ1-1 NA few TRBV6-5
CASSLGEGRTNEKLFF TGCGCCAGCAGCTTGGGAGAGGGCCGAACTAATGAAAAACTGTTTTTT TRBJ1-4 NA many TRBV5-1
CASYSSTDTQYF TGCGCCAGCTACTCTAGCACAGATACGCAGTATTTT TRBJ2-3 NA NA TRBV5-1
CASSSLTSPNLYNEQFF TGTGCCAGCAGCTCGTTGACTAGTCCGAATCTCTACAATGAGCAGTTCTTC TRBJ2-1 NA NA TRBV7-6
CASSSSGAGDQPQHF TGTGCCAGCAGCTCATCCGGGGCCGGCGATCAGCCCCAGCATTTT TRBJ1-5 NA once TRBV7-2
CSVAGRGGTYNEQFF TGCAGCGTTGCAGGTAGGGGGGGGACCTACAATGAGCAGTTCTTC TRBJ2-1 NA NA TRBV29-1
CASSLTGTSYGYTF TGTGCCAGCAGTTTGACCGGGACAAGCTATGGCTACACCTTC TRBJ1-2 NA NA TRBV25-1
CASSMNSNQPQHF TGTGCCAGCAGCATGAATAGCAATCAGCCCCAGCATTTT TRBJ1-5 NA NA TRBV7-2
CAWSVRKGQGRNGYTF TGTGCCTGGAGTGTACGTAAAGGACAGGGAAGGAATGGCTACACCTTC TRBJ1-2 TRBD1 NA TRBV30
CAWSVLGDSPLHF TGTGCCTGGAGTGTACTGGGTGATTCACCCCTCCACTTT TRBJ1-6 NA NA TRBV30
CASSPRTFSRQDTQYF TGTGCCAGCAGCCCAAGGACATTCTCTCGCCAAGATACGCAGTATTTT TRBJ2-3 NA NA TRBV9
CAWSSQGNQPQHF TGTGCCTGGAGTTCTCAGGGAAATCAGCCCCAGCATTTT TRBJ1-5 NA NA TRBV30
CASSSRDVHYEQYF TGTGCCAGCAGCTCTCGGGACGTACACTACGAGCAGTACTTC TRBJ2-7 NA many TRBV5-4
CASSRPSEGVSEAFF TGTGCCAGCAGTCGCCCCTCGGAGGGAGTATCTGAAGCTTTCTTT TRBJ1-1 NA NA TRBV27
CSVVSGDSYEQYF TGCAGCGTTGTCTCAGGGGATTCCTACGAGCAGTACTTC TRBJ2-7 NA few TRBV29-1
CASSPRDRDTEAFF TGCGCCAGCAGCCCAAGGGACAGGGACACTGAAGCTTTCTTT TRBJ1-1 TRBD1 NA TRBV4-1
CASSQEREDEAFF TGTGCCAGCAGCCAAGAACGGGAAGATGAAGCTTTCTTT TRBJ1-1 NA NA TRBV4-2
CASSFQENYGYTF TGCGCCAGCAGCTTTCAGGAAAACTATGGCTACACCTTC TRBJ1-2 NA few TRBV5-1
CASSSIAHTYEQYF TGCGCCAGCAGCTCGATCGCTCATACCTACGAGCAGTACTTC TRBJ2-7 NA NA TRBV4-1
CASVDSGLNSPLHF TGTGCCAGCGTTGACAGCGGACTTAATTCACCCCTCCACTTT TRBJ1-6 NA few TRBV19
CASSLASSGSNEQFF TGTGCCAGCAGCTTGGCATCTAGCGGGTCCAATGAGCAGTTCTTC TRBJ2-1 TRBD2 NA TRBV5-4
CASSFGTANTGELFF TGTGCCAGCAGCTTTGGGACGGCGAACACCGGGGAGCTGTTTTTT TRBJ2-2 NA NA TRBV5-6
CASSHGLGGTDAQYF TGTGCCAGCAGCCACGGACTAGGGGGAACGGACGCCCAGTACTTC TRBJ2-5 NA NA TRBV6-5
CASSVGGNPRFF TGTGCCAGCAGCGTAGGGGGGAACCCCAGGTTCTTC TRBJ2-1 NA few TRBV9
CASCLTGGSYEQYF TGTGCCAGCTGCCTGACAGGGGGCAGCTACGAGCAGTACTTC TRBJ2-7 TRBD1 few TRBV28
CASSFLTGKGDTEAFF TGTGCCAGCAGCTTTTTGACAGGGAAAGGAGACACTGAAGCTTTCTTT TRBJ1-1 TRBD1 NA TRBV7-6
CASSFTGGTTEAFF TGTGCCAGCAGCTTTACAGGAGGGACCACTGAAGCTTTCTTT TRBJ1-1 NA NA TRBV5-4
CASSGDRGLYEQYF TGTGCCAGCAGCGGGGACAGGGGGCTCTACGAGCAGTACTTC TRBJ2-7 TRBD1 NA TRBV27
CASSQKEYFPVLDEYNEQFF TGCGCCAGCAGCCAAAAGGAGTACTTTCCCGTCCTTGATGAATACAATGAGCAGTTCTTC TRBJ2-1 NA NA TRBV4-3
CASSRQGAGTEAFF TGCGCCAGCAGTCGACAGGGGGCGGGAACTGAAGCTTTCTTT TRBJ1-1 TRBD1 NA TRBV4-1
CASSFGQGANVLTF TGTGCCAGCAGCTTCGGACAGGGTGCCAACGTCCTGACTTTC TRBJ2-6 TRBD1 NA TRBV5-6
CSVWRASNEQFF TGCAGCGTGTGGAGAGCTAGCAATGAGCAGTTCTTC TRBJ2-1 NA few TRBV29-1